This T cell receptor (beta chain) originates from a study of blood T cell repertoires in COVID-19. Germline lookup yields CDR1 SEHNR and CDR2 FQNEAQ (reference sequence). Trimming cost V 5 bases and J 6 bases; bases outside gene matches: 14. This CDR3 region has 18 residues. Profiled with immunoSEQ multiplex PCR; TCRdb holds only in-frame clones, not every one. This table holds roughly 40,000 clones, about nine tenths found once. The sequence was obtained from a human donor in a cohort sampled during active COVID-19. Sequenced material: peripheral blood. This chain links TRBV7-9 with TRBJ2-4, with 12 bases fitting TRBD2. The CDR3 coding sequence is TGTGCCAGCAGCCCTGGACTAGCGGGGTGGTTGATGGGAAACATTCAGTACTTC. Protein product: CASSPGLAGWLMGNIQYF.